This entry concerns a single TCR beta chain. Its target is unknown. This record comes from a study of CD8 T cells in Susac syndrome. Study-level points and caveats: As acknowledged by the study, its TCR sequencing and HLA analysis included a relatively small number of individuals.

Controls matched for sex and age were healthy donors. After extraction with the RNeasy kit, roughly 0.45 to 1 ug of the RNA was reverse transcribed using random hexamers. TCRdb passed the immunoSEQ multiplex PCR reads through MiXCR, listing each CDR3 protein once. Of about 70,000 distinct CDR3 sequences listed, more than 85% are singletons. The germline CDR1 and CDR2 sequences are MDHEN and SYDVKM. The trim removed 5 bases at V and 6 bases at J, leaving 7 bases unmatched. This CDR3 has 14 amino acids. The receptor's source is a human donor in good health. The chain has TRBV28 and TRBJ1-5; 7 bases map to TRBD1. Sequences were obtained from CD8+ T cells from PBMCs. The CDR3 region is CASSDRAGSQPQHF. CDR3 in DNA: TGTGCCAGCAGTGACAGGGCGGGGAGTCAGCCCCAGCATTTT.